Each of the 21 T cell receptor beta chains below was sequenced from the same sample in a study of cytomegalovirus exposure and HLA in healthy donors (dated by TCRdb to between 2016 and 2019). Library construction relied on the immunoSEQ multiplex PCR assay. A mixture of 60 forward primers for TCR Vbeta segments and 13 reverse primers for TCR Jbeta segments was used in the multiplex PCR. Imported from immuneACCESS, the table was reduced by TCRdb to in-frame sequences with V and J called. These copies leave out some clones; in studies compared against another copy, an unresolved V gene accounts for under half, and the cause of the remainder is not known. This sample lists about 100,000 clones; over 75% were detected once. The ten most abundant clones make up 2% to 2.5% of the sample. Sequenced material: PBMCs. The receptors stem from a man aged 25 to 40 in good health and CMV-seronegative.

This chain joins TRBV12-5 and TRBJ2-1, with D tentatively TRBD2 (5 bases). There are 13 residues in the CDR3. Per germline, CDR1 LGHNT and CDR2 FRNRAP. V was pared by 0 bases and J by 10 bases, with 10 bases between. CDR3 sequence: CASGLVDYSEQFF. CDR3 sequence (DNA): TGTGCTAGTGGTTTGGTCGACTACAGCGAGCAGTTCTTC.

The chain is built from TRBV7-9 and TRBJ1-1; the D is unclear. Trimming removed 0 bases at V and 4 bases at J, with 9 bases between. CDR1 SEHNR and CDR2 FQNEAQ come from the germline V gene (reference sequence). The CDR3 is 14 amino acids. CDR3 in DNA: TGTGCCAGCAGCTTAGCGGAGGACGGCACTGAAGCTTTCTTT. Translation gives CASSLAEDGTEAFF.

The chain has TRBV9 and TRBJ2-7, with a weak D call TRBD1 (6 bases). Germline loops: CDR1 SGDLS, CDR2 YYNGEE. The CDR3 consists of 12 residues. V was shortened by 4 bases and J by 5 bases, with 10 bases between the two germline ends. Here the CDR3 reads CASSPGTNEQYF. CDR3 nucleotide sequence: TGTGCCAGCAGCCCCGGGACAAACGAGCAGTACTTC.

This clone showed up just once. The V and J genes are TRBV28 and TRBJ2-1; 7 bases agree with TRBD1. This CDR3 contains 16 residues. The ends lost 4 bases at V and 8 bases at J; junction bases unmatched: 14. Germline lookup yields CDR1 MDHEN and CDR2 SYDVKM. CDR3 nucleotide sequence: TGTGCCAGCAGTTACCATCCGGGACAGTTATTGGATGAGCAGTTCTTC. Residues: CASSYHPGQLLDEQFF.

This rearrangement joins TRBV28 to TRBJ2-5, with D possibly matching TRBD2 (5 bases). The CDR3 is 13 amino acids. Germline V gives CDR1 MDHEN, CDR2 SYDVKM. Trimming left V 3 bases short and J 2 bases short, with 7 bases between. The CDR3 loop reads CASSFERQETQYF. In nucleotides, the CDR3 is TGTGCCAGCAGTTTTGAGCGGCAAGAGACCCAGTACTTC.

This clone was counted only a few times. This sequence joins TRBV9 and TRBJ1-2, with D perhaps matching TRBD1 (6 bases). This CDR3 contains 15 residues. Trimming took 4 bases from V and 1 from J, leaving 14 bases between them. Germline V gene lookup returns CDR1 SGDLS and CDR2 YYNGEE. The CDR3 sequence: CASSRRGQFNYGYTF. CDR3 in DNA: TGTGCCAGCAGCCGCCGGGGACAATTTAACTATGGCTACACCTTC.

The V and J genes are TRBV4-1 and TRBJ1-5; 11 positions agree with TRBD1. The CDR3 is made up of 16 amino acids. The V gene's germline CDR1 is MGHRA and CDR2 YSYEKL. With V trimmed by 1 base and J by 3 bases, 2 bases remained unmatched. CDR3 in amino acids: CASSQGTGGFNQPQHF. CDR3 DNA sequence: TGCGCCAGCAGCCAAGGGACAGGGGGCTTCAATCAGCCCCAGCATTTT.

The chain couples TRBV5-1 to TRBJ2-7; D may be TRBD2 (5 bases). V shed 3 bases and J shed 6 bases, with 16 bases lying between them. The CDR3 totals 14 residues. From germline, CDR1 is SGHRS and CDR2 YFSETQ. CDR3 protein: CASSSAYSGTEQYF. CDR3 coding DNA: TGCGCCAGCAGCTCGGCATACAGCGGCACCGAGCAGTACTTC.

The J gene is TRBJ1-1, the V gene TRBV19, with TRBD1 as a possible D gene (5 bases). Trimming pared 5 bases from V and 2 bases from J, leaving 9 bases between. The CDR3 is 13 residues long. The germline V gene has CDR1 LNHDA and CDR2 SQIVND (reference sequence). CDR3 coding DNA: TGTGCCAGTAGTTTCGACAGAAACACTGAAGCTTTCTTT. Translation gives CASSFDRNTEAFF.

The chain uses TRBV5-1 and TRBJ1-6, with 10 bases identical to TRBD1. Trimming took 4 bases from V and 6 from J; bases not matched to a gene: 1. The CDR3 covers 14 residues. The germline V gene has CDR1 SGHRS and CDR2 YFSETQ. Here the CDR3 reads CASSGDRGNSPLHF. CDR3 nucleotide sequence: TGCGCCAGCAGCGGGGACAGGGGTAATTCACCCCTCCACTTT.

This chain links TRBV27 with TRBJ2-7, with 7 bases lining up with TRBD1. The CDR3 loop spans 13 amino acids. CDR1 is MNHEY and CDR2 is SMNVEV in the germline V gene (reference sequence). The ends lost 2 bases at V and 6 bases at J; junction bases unmatched: 4. CDR3 nucleotides: TGTGCCAGCAGTTTACAACAGGGGACCGAGCAGTACTTC. Translating gives CASSLQQGTEQYF.

The rearrangement links TRBV30 to TRBJ1-2, with TRBD1 as a possible D gene (6 bases). There are 9 residues in the CDR3. Germline V CDR1 and CDR2: GTSNPN, SVGIG (reference sequence). Trimming took off 8 bases at V and 6 bases at J, with 7 bases between the two ends. The CDR3 region is CAGQNGYTF. In nucleotides, the CDR3 is TGTGCCGGACAGAATGGCTACACCTTC. Full variable domain (outside the CDR3, taken from reference TRBV30 and TRBJ1-2): SQTIHQWPATLVQPVGSPLSLECTVEGTSNPNLYWYRQAAGRGLQLLFYSVGIGQISSEVPQNLSASRPQDRQFILSSKKLLLSDSGFYLCAGQNGYTFGSGTRLTVV.

This sequence joins TRBV30 and TRBJ1-1, with TRBD1 as a possible D gene (5 bases). CDR1 is GTSNPN, CDR2 SVGIG, per germline (reference sequence). This CDR3 region has 14 residues. V was pared by 3 bases and J by 5 bases, with 16 bases between. CDR3 in amino acids: CAWSADTLRTEAFF. The CDR3 DNA is TGTGCCTGGAGCGCGGACACATTAAGGACTGAAGCTTTCTTT.

This chain links TRBV4-1 with TRBJ2-5; TRBD2 agrees at 7 bases. The CDR3 is 15 residues long. Germline CDR1 is MGHRA and CDR2 is YSYEKL. The V segment lost 4 bases and the J segment 2 bases; nucleotides outside the gene matches: 7. CDR3 DNA sequence: TGCGCCAGCAGCCCCTTGGGGGGGGGACAAGAGACCCAGTACTTC. Protein product: CASSPLGGGQETQYF.

This rearrangement joins TRBV14 to TRBJ2-1; D is uncertain. The length of the CDR3 is 12 residues. V lost 4 bases to trimming and J lost 4 bases, with 5 bases between them. CDR1 and CDR2 (germline): SGHDN, FVKESK. CDR3 loop: CASSPRYNEQFF. The CDR3 DNA follows: TGTGCCAGCAGCCCTCGGTACAATGAGCAGTTCTTC.

This clone was counted only a few times. The V call is TRBV6-1, the J call TRBJ2-1, with 10 bases lining up with TRBD2. Germline CDR1 reads MNHNS; CDR2 reads SASEGT. This CDR3 spans 15 amino acids. The trim removed 1 base at V and 7 bases at J, leaving 4 bases unmatched. CDR3 coding DNA: TGTGCCAGCAGTGAAGAACTAGCGGGAAGGAATGAGCAGTTCTTC. Protein product: CASSEELAGRNEQFF.

This clone has a handful of counts. This chain uses TRBV6-4 with TRBJ2-1, with 7 bases that match TRBD2. Trimming removed 2 bases from V and 4 bases from J; junction bases left unmatched: 5. Germline V gene lookup returns CDR1 MRHNA and CDR2 SNTAGT. The length of the CDR3 is 15 residues. CDR3 DNA: TGTGCCAGCAGTGACGTTGGCGGGGGATACAATGAGCAGTTCTTC. Protein sequence: CASSDVGGGYNEQFF.

The chain is built from TRBV4-2 and TRBJ2-1, with TRBD1 matching 8 bases. CDR1 is LGHNA and CDR2 is YNFKEQ in the germline V gene. The CDR3 contains 14 residues. Germline trimming cut 4 bases from V and 1 base from J; bases unmatched to any gene: 0. The CDR3 DNA is TGTGCCAGCAGCCGGACAGGGTCCTACAATGAGCAGTTCTTC. Translating gives CASSRTGSYNEQFF.

The J gene is TRBJ2-5, the V gene TRBV6-5; perhaps TRBD1 as D (5 bases). Trimming left V 3 bases short and J 2 bases short, with 13 bases between. Germline V lookup: CDR1 MNHEY, CDR2 SVGAGI. The CDR3 runs 15 residues. CDR3 loop: CASSYGPGPQETQYF. CDR3 nucleotide sequence: TGTGCCAGCAGTTATGGGCCAGGGCCTCAAGAGACCCAGTACTTC.

The chain uses TRBV4-1 and TRBJ2-2; the D gene is possibly TRBD1 (7 bases). From germline, CDR1 is MGHRA and CDR2 YSYEKL. This CDR3 has 14 amino acids. Trimming stripped 6 bases from V and 5 bases from J, with 13 bases between. The DNA of the CDR3 is TGCGCCAGCAGAAGGGCAGGGGGGACCGGGGAGCTGTTTTTT. Protein: CASRRAGGTGELFF.

This rearrangement joins TRBV14 to TRBJ2-7; TRBD1 might be the D (5 bases). Germline V CDR1 and CDR2: SGHDN, FVKESK. The CDR3 is made up of 15 amino acids. V gave up 1 base and J gave up 4 bases, with 14 bases separating them. The CDR3 DNA reads as TGTGCCAGCAGCCAAGTGGGTGCAGGGAAATACGAGCAGTACTTC. Protein product: CASSQVGAGKYEQYF.